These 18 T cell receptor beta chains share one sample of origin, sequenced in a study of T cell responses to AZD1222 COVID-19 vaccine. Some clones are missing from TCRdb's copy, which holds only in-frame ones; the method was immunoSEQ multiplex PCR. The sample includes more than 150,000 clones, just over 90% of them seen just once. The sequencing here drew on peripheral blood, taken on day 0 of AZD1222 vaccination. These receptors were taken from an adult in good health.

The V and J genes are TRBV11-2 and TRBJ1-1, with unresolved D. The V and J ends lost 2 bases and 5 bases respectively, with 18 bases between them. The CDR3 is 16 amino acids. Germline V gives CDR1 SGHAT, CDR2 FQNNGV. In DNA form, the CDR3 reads TGTGCCAGCAGCTTATTCCGGGAAGAGAGGTTTACTGAAGCTTTCTTT. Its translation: CASSLFREERFTEAFF.

The DNA of the CDR3 is TGTGCCAGCAGCTTGGCCCCCGCCACTGCACAAGAGACCCAGTACTTC. Residues: CASSLAPATAQETQYF. The rearrangement joins TRBV5-4 to TRBJ2-5; D is undetermined. The CDR3 has 16 residues. Germline CDR1 is SGHNT and CDR2 is YYREEE (reference sequence). The V gene lost 0 bases and the J gene lost 2 bases, with 14 bases spanning the gap. The entire variable domain, with the rest obtained from reference TRBV5-4 and TRBJ2-5, is as follows: ETGVTQSPTHLIKTRGQQVTLRCSSQSGHNTVSWYQQALGQGPQFIFQYYREEENGRGNFPPRFSGLQFPNYSSELNVNALELDDSALYLCASSLAPATAQETQYFGPGTRLLVL.

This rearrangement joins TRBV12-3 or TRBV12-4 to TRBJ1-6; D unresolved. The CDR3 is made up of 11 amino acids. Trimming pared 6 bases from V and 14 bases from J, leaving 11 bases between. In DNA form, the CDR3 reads TGTGCCAGCAGCCTCCTTGATTCCCTCCACTTT. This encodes CASSLLDSLHF.

The CDR3: CASSVQTGTNEKLFF. The CDR3 DNA reads as TGCGCCAGCAGCGTACAAACCGGGACCAATGAAAAACTGTTTTTT. This chain links TRBV4-1 with TRBJ1-4, with D possibly being TRBD1 (5 bases). Per germline, CDR1 MGHRA and CDR2 YSYEKL. The length of the CDR3 is 15 residues. V was shortened by 5 bases and J by 5 bases, with 15 bases between the two germline ends.

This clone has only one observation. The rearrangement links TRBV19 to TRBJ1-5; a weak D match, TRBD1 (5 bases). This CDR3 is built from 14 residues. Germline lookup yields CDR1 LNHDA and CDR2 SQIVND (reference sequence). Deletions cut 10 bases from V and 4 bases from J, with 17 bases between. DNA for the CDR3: TGTGCCATCTCGCCCGGGGCTGGTAATCAGCCCCAGCATTTT. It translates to CAISPGAGNQPQHF.

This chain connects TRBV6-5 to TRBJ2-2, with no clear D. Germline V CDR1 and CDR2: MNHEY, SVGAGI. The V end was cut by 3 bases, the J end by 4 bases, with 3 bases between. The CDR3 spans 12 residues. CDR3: CASSYRTGELFF. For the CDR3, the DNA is TGTGCCAGCAGTTATCGCACCGGGGAGCTGTTTTTT.

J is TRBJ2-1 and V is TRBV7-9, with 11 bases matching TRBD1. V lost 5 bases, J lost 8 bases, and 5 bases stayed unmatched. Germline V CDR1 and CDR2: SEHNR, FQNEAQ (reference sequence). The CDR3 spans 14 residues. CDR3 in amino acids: CASSPGDRGDEQFF. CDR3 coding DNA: TGTGCCAGCAGCCCCGGGGACAGGGGGGATGAGCAGTTCTTC.

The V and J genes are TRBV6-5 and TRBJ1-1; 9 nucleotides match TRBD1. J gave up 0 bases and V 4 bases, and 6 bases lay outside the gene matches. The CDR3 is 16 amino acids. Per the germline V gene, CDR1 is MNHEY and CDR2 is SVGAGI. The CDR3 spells CASSWDRVNMNTEAFF. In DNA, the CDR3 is TGTGCCAGCAGTTGGGACAGGGTTAACATGAACACTGAAGCTTTCTTT.

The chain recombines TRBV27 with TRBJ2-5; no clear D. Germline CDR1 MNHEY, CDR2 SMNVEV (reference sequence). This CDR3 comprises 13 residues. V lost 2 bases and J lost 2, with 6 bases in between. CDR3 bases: TGTGCCAGCAGTTTAGGGCGGCAAGAGACCCAGTACTTC. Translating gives CASSLGRQETQYF.

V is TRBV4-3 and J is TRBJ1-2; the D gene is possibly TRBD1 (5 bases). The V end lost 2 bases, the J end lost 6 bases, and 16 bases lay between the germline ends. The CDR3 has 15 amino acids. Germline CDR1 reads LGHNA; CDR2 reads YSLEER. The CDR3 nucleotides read TGCGCCAGCAGCCAATCGGGACTCCGGCCGGATGGCTACACCTTC. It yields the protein CASSQSGLRPDGYTF.

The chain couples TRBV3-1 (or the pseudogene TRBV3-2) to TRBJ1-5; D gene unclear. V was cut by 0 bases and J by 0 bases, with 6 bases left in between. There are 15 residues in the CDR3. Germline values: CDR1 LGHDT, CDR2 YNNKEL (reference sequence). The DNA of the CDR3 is TGTGCCAGCAGCCAAGATTGGGATAGCAATCAGCCCCAGCATTTT. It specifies CASSQDWDSNQPQHF.

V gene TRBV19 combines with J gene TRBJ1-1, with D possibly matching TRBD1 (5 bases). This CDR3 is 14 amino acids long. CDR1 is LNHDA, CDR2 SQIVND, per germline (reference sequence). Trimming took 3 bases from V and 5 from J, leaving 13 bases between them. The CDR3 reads CASSILGGSTEAFF. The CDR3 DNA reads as TGTGCCAGTAGTATTCTCGGGGGGTCGACTGAAGCTTTCTTT.

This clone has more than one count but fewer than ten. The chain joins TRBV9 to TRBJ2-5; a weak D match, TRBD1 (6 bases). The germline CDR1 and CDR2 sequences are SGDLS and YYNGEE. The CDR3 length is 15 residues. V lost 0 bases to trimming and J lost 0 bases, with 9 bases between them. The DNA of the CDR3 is TGTGCCAGCAGCGTAGCACAGGGATACCAAGAGACCCAGTACTTC. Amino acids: CASSVAQGYQETQYF.

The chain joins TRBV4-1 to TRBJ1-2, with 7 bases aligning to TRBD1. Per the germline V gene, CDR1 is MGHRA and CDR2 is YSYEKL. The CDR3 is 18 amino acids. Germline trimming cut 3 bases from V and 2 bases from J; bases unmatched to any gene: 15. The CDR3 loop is CASSHVFLGGAENYGYTF. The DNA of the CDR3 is TGCGCCAGCAGCCATGTTTTTTTAGGGGGCGCTGAGAACTATGGCTACACCTTC.

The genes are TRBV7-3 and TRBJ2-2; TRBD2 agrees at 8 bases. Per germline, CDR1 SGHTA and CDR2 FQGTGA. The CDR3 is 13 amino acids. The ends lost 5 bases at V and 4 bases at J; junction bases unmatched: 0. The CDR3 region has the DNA TGTGCCAGCAGCCTAGCGGGCACCGGGGAGCTGTTTTTT. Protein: CASSLAGTGELFF. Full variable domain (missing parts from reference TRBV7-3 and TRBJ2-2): GAGVSQTPSNKVTEKGKYVELRCDPISGHTALYWYRQSLGQGPEFLIYFQGTGAADDSGLPNDRFFAVRPEGSVSTLKIQRTERGDSAVYLCASSLAGTGELFFGEGSRLTVL.

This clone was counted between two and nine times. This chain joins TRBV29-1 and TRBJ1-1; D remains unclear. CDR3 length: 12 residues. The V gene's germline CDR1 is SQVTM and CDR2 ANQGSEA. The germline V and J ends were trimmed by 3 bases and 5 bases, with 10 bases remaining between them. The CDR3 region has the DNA TGCAGCGTTGAGCAGGCGGGTACTGAAGCTTTCTTT. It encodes CSVEQAGTEAFF.

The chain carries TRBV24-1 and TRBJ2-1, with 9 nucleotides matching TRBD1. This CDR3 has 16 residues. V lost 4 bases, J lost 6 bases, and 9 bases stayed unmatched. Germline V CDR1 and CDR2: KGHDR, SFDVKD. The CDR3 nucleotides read TGTGCCACCAGTGACCGGGACAGGGCGGGCAGCAATGAGCAGTTCTTC. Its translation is CATSDRDRAGSNEQFF.

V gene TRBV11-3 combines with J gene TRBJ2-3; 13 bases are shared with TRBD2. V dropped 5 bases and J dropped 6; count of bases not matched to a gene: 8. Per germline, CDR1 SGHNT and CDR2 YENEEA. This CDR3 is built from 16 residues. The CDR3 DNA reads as TGTGCCAGCAGCCCCCGACTAGCGGGGGGTGGGGATACGCAGTATTTT. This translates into CASSPRLAGGGDTQYF.